This TCR beta chain appears in the sequencing data of a study of shared clonotypes between healthy human individuals. Turning to the study itself: Per donor, CD8 memory used one plate, CD8 naive used two, CD4 memory used three and CD4 naive used three. Whole-study findings and limits: Relative to their counterparts shared across all four donors, non-shared clonotypes exhibited diminished generation probabilities.

Positive CCR7 selection of CD45RO-negative cells yielded the naive CD8 cells, and terminally differentiated effector memory CD45RA+ cells were excluded. About this clone itself: Its specificity is not known.

The V gene lost 5 bases and the J gene lost 1 base, with 5 bases spanning the gap. The length of the CDR3 is 12 residues. Looked up from germline, CDR1 is MDHEN and CDR2 is SYDVKM. As handled by the study authors: ImmunoSEQ output lacked quality scores and full-length reads, limiting matched filtering. Sequencing used immunoSEQ multiplex PCR; TCRdb keeps in-frame clones, though not all of them. The V and J calls and clone size come from that table; D and trimming were worked out from the DNA. The sample has millions of clones, 85% to 95% seen once. Sequencing was done on a sample of naive CD8+ T cells from PBMCs. The receptor's source is a man between 18 and 29 years old in good health. Some clones in this sample may be carry-over from other donors' samples. The chain links TRBV28 to TRBJ2-5, with unresolved D. The CDR3 is CASSILQETQYF. CDR3 nucleotides: TGTGCCAGCAGTATCCTCCAAGAGACCCAGTACTTC.